This T cell receptor beta chain was recorded in a study of T-cell memory formation after mild COVID-19. This clonotype occurred a few times. What it recognizes is unknown. General study findings and limits: Prior to infection, memory already included some responding clones, suggesting cross-reactive memory joined. Contracting clones, day 15 to 85, had balanced CD4/CD8, and later expanders favored CD4+.

MiXCR, run by TCRdb on the 5' RACE reads, gives a single entry per CDR3 protein. The sample holds some 160,000 distinct CDR3 sequences, 10% to 15% seen once. The receptor comes from a man between 18 and 29 years old who had mild COVID-19 (a few samples of this study predate the infection). Cell type and time point are not known. Sequencing was performed on PBMCs or a T cell subset sorted from them (not recorded which).

In DNA form, the CDR3 reads TGCAGTGTCACGGCGGGGGGCCGGTTCGGTGAGCAGTTCTTC. Its translation is CSVTAGGRFGEQFF. V is TRBV20-1 and J is TRBJ2-1; TRBD2 matches 8 bases. Germline-derived CDR1 and CDR2 are DFQATT and SNEGSKA (reference sequence). This CDR3 has 14 amino acids. The trim removed 7 bases at V and 9 bases at J, leaving 14 bases unmatched.